Below, 23 T cell receptor beta chains from the same sample are listed, as sequenced in a study of blood T cell repertoires in COVID-19. Data came from immunoSEQ multiplex PCR; TCRdb stores just in-frame clones and leaves some out. Of 70,000 to 95,000 clones in the sample, around 88% are singletons; the top ten hold roughly 8.1%. Source material: peripheral blood. These TCRs come from a woman aged 70-85 years with acute or convalescent COVID-19.

V and J are TRBV6-6 and TRBJ2-1, with D perhaps TRBD2 (5 bases). The CDR3 extends over 11 amino acids. Germline loops: CDR1 MNHNY, CDR2 SVGAGI (reference sequence). With 4 bases removed from V and 8 bases from J, the gap between germline ends came to 6 bases. The CDR3, as DNA: TGTGCCAGCAGTTCGGGATATGAGCAGTTCTTC. Amino acids: CASSSGYEQFF.

This clone appeared a single time. The genes are TRBV5-6 and TRBJ2-7; 8 bases align to TRBD1. CDR1 is SGHDT and CDR2 is YYEEEE in the germline V gene. V lost 4 bases, J lost 7 bases, and 7 bases stayed unmatched. The CDR3 is made up of 13 amino acids. The CDR3 sequence: CASSRTGWGEQYF. The CDR3, as DNA: TGTGCCAGCAGCCGGACAGGGTGGGGGGAGCAGTACTTC.

This clone was seen a single time. The chain carries TRBV7-8 and TRBJ2-2; the D gene is possibly TRBD2 (5 bases). The germline V gene encodes CDR1 SGHVS and CDR2 FQNEAQ. V was pared by 5 bases and J by 2 bases, with 9 bases between. The CDR3 covers 14 residues. Here the CDR3 reads CASSQGGNTGELFF. For the CDR3, the DNA is TGTGCCAGCAGCCAAGGAGGAAACACCGGGGAGCTGTTTTTT.

V is TRBV11-2 and J is TRBJ2-4; perhaps TRBD2 as D (5 bases). CDR1 is SGHAT, CDR2 FQNNGV, per germline. The V end was cut by 2 bases, the J end by 3 bases, with 8 bases between. This CDR3 spans 14 amino acids. This CDR3 reads CASSLSSSKNIQYF. The CDR3 DNA sequence: TGTGCCAGCAGCTTATCTAGCAGCAAAAACATTCAGTACTTC.

CDR3 bases: TGTGCCAGCGGGCTCCAAACCTCTCAGCCCCAGCATTTT. It translates to CASGLQTSQPQHF. The chain links TRBV2 to TRBJ1-5; D is ambiguous. CDR3 size: 13 residues. V lost 8 bases and J lost 6, with 14 bases in between. The germline V gene has CDR1 SNHLY and CDR2 FYNNEI.

The rearrangement uses TRBV7-9 and TRBJ1-6; D unclear. V was clipped by 4 bases and J by 0 bases, with 7 bases between them. Germline CDR1 and CDR2: SEHNR and FQNEAQ (reference sequence). The CDR3 is 15 residues long. The CDR3 here is CASSSARSYNSPLHF. For the CDR3, the DNA is TGTGCCAGCAGCTCCGCGCGCTCCTATAATTCACCCCTCCACTTT.

The rearrangement links TRBV20-1 to TRBJ2-3; D is unclear. V was cut by 6 bases and J by 4 bases, with 8 bases left in between. Germline V CDR1 and CDR2: DFQATT, SNEGSKA (reference sequence). This CDR3 comprises 11 residues. The CDR3 region is CSATVPDTQYF. The CDR3 coding sequence is TGCAGTGCAACAGTACCAGATACGCAGTATTTT.

The rearrangement uses TRBV6-5 and TRBJ1-2; TRBD1 matches at 10 bases. This CDR3 has 14 residues. With V trimmed by 4 bases and J by 6 bases, 5 bases remained unmatched. Germline CDR1 reads MNHEY; CDR2 reads SVGAGI. CDR3 bases: TGTGCCAGCAGTTTACGACAGGGGGCGCATGGCTACACCTTC. Its protein product is CASSLRQGAHGYTF.

The V and J genes are TRBV5-8 and TRBJ1-1, with TRBD1 matching over 8 bases. Unmatched junction bases numbered 5, after V lost 3 bases and J lost 4 bases. Per the germline V gene, CDR1 is SGHTS and CDR2 is YDEGEE. The CDR3 has 14 amino acids. CDR3 in amino acids: CASSSDRGVTEAFF. The CDR3 nucleotides read TGTGCCAGCAGCTCCGACAGGGGAGTCACTGAAGCTTTCTTT. The full variable domain, in which reference TRBV5-8 and TRBJ1-1 provide the parts outside the CDR3, is EAGVTQSPTHLIKTRGQQATLRCSPISGHTSVYWYQQALGLGLQFLLWYDEGEERNRGNFPPRFSGRQFPNYSSELNVNALELEDSALYLCASSSDRGVTEAFFGQGTRLTVV.

This chain uses TRBV2 with TRBJ1-2, with D possibly matching TRBD1 (6 bases). This CDR3 has 12 residues. Trimming stripped 8 bases from V and 8 bases from J, with 15 bases between. Germline V gene sequence: CDR1 SNHLY, CDR2 FYNNEI. The DNA for the CDR3 is TGTGCCAGCCCCGAACGAACAGGGGGCTACACCTTC. It yields the protein CASPERTGGYTF.

The rearrangement links TRBV19 to TRBJ1-5; 7 bases fit TRBD1. The CDR3 is made up of 13 amino acids. V trimming: 8 bases; J trimming: 4 bases; junction bases outside the gene matches: 5. CDR1 and CDR2 from the germline V gene are LNHDA and SQIVND (reference sequence). CDR3 region: CASQTTGNQPQHF. The CDR3 DNA follows: TGTGCCAGTCAGACGACAGGGAATCAGCCCCAGCATTTT.

V usage is TRBV7-9 and J usage is TRBJ2-7; 7 bases fit TRBD2. V shed 5 bases, J shed 6 bases, and the junction held 19 bases outside the gene matches. This CDR3 region has 17 residues. Per germline, CDR1 SEHNR and CDR2 FQNEAQ (reference sequence). The CDR3 here is CASSPQIGRESYAEQYF. CDR3 coding DNA: TGTGCCAGCAGCCCACAAATTGGGCGGGAGAGTTACGCCGAGCAGTACTTC.

The genes are TRBV4-2 and TRBJ2-1; TRBD1 is a possible D gene (5 bases). The CDR3 contains 14 residues. V shed 0 bases and J shed 7 bases, with 10 bases lying between them. CDR1 is LGHNA and CDR2 is YNFKEQ in the germline V gene. The CDR3 DNA reads TGTGCCAGCAGCCAAGAGGCAGGGTGGAATGAGCAGTTCTTC. Amino acid sequence: CASSQEAGWNEQFF.

This chain uses TRBV11-2 with TRBJ2-1; the D gene is possibly TRBD2 (6 bases). This CDR3 comprises 13 residues. V lost 5 bases, J lost 6 bases, and 11 bases lay in between. Germline loops: CDR1 SGHAT, CDR2 FQNNGV. The CDR3 loop reads CASSTKTSNEQFF. For the CDR3, the DNA is TGTGCCAGCAGCACCAAGACTAGCAATGAGCAGTTCTTC.

This chain uses TRBV11-2 with TRBJ2-3; 7 bases map to TRBD2. There are 17 residues in the CDR3. CDR1 is SGHAT, CDR2 FQNNGV, per germline. V was clipped by 0 bases and J by 3 bases; unmatched bases: 9. The CDR3 spells CASSLEFGGGATDTQYF. CDR3 nucleotide sequence: TGTGCCAGCAGCTTAGAGTTCGGCGGGGGTGCTACAGATACGCAGTATTTT.

On this clone itself: At one boundary the junction diverges from the germline segment, which might be a read error. The chain couples TRBV2 to TRBJ1-2, with 7 bases aligning to TRBD1. The CDR3 has 12 residues. From germline, CDR1 is SNHLY and CDR2 FYNNEI. CDR3 region: CASSEDRVGYTF. CDR3 coding DNA: TGTGCCAGCAGCGAAGACAGGGTGGGCTACACCTTC.

The chain is built from TRBV4-2 and TRBJ1-2, with D hard to call. CDR1 is LGHNA and CDR2 is YNFKEQ in the germline V gene. Trimming removed 1 base from V and 6 bases from J, with 9 bases in between. The CDR3 extends over 13 amino acids. The CDR3 loop reads CASSQGGRDGYTF. The CDR3 region has the DNA TGTGCCAGCAGCCAAGGAGGTCGCGATGGCTACACCTTC.

The V gene is TRBV5-4, the J gene TRBJ1-2, with TRBD1 matching 7 bases. Losses at the gene ends were 4 bases for V and 6 bases for J; bases not matched to a gene: 6. The germline V gene has CDR1 SGHNT and CDR2 YYREEE (reference sequence). The CDR3 length is 13 residues. CDR3 sequence (DNA): TGTGCCAGCAGCGGAGGGACAGAGAATGGCTACACCTTC. It specifies CASSGGTENGYTF.

CDR3 nucleotides: TGTGCCAGCAGAACAGGGGGCAATAATGAAAAACTGTTTTTT. Its protein is CASRTGGNNEKLFF. This chain joins TRBV6-6 and TRBJ1-4; 9 bases line up with TRBD1. With V trimmed by 6 bases and J by 4 bases, 3 bases remained unmatched. The length of the CDR3 is 14 residues. Germline CDR1 is MNHNY and CDR2 is SVGAGI (reference sequence).

DNA of the CDR3: TGTGCCAGTAAGACCCATCCACAGGGGGTTGTAACTGAAGCTTTCTTT. It yields the protein CASKTHPQGVVTEAFF. The chain uses TRBV19 and TRBJ1-1; 8 bases align to TRBD1. The CDR3 totals 16 residues. Trimming removed 7 bases from V and 5 bases from J; junction bases left unmatched: 15. The germline CDR1 and CDR2 sequences are LNHDA and SQIVND (reference sequence).

The chain links TRBV2 to TRBJ1-2; D remains unclear. CDR1 and CDR2 from the germline V gene are SNHLY and FYNNEI. This CDR3 has 16 amino acids. The V end was cut by 4 bases, the J end by 2 bases, with 17 bases between. The CDR3 DNA follows: TGTGCCAGCAGTGGGTACAGATCATCCTCCAACTATGGCTACACCTTC. Encoded protein: CASSGYRSSSNYGYTF.

The J gene is TRBJ2-3, the V gene TRBV19; D call uncertain. From germline, CDR1 is LNHDA and CDR2 SQIVND (reference sequence). Trimming removed 7 bases from V and 5 bases from J, with 10 bases in between. The CDR3 sequence is 12 residues long. The CDR3 protein is CASNDPGDTQYF. CDR3 DNA sequence: TGTGCCAGTAATGACCCGGGAGATACGCAGTATTTT.

The chain links TRBV11-3 to TRBJ2-4; 7 bases agree with TRBD1. From germline, CDR1 is SGHNT and CDR2 YENEEA. The V and J ends lost 0 bases and 0 bases, in that order; junction bases with no gene match: 11. The CDR3 extends over 19 amino acids. CDR3 in amino acids: CASSLEFGQAKLAKNIQYF. CDR3 in DNA: TGTGCCAGCAGCTTAGAATTCGGACAGGCTAAACTAGCCAAAAACATTCAGTACTTC.